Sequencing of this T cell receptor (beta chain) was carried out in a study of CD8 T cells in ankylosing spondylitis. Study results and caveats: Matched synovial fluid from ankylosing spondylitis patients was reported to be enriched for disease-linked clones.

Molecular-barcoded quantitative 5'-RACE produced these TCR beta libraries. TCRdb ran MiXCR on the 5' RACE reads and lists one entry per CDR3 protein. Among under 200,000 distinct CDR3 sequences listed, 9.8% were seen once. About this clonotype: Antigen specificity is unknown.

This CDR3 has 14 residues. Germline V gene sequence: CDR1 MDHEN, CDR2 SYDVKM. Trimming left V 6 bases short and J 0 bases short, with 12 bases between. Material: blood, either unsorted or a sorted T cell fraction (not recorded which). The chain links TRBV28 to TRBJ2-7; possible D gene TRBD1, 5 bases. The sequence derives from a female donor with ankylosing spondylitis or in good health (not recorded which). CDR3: CASSPMDTSYEQYF. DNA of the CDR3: TGTGCCAGCAGCCCAATGGACACCTCCTACGAGCAGTACTTC.